Below, 30 T cell receptor beta chains from the same sample are listed, as sequenced in a study of beta chain features in type 1 diabetes. Study observations and caveats: Shorter TCRB CDR3s, moderately but significantly so, were found in Type 1 diabetes patients in all four CD4+ subsets.

Antigen specificity for these receptors is unknown. The investigators reverse transcribed all of the isolated RNA, so they sequenced expressed TCRB transcripts. Measured with immunoSEQ multiplex PCR; TCRdb has only the in-frame clones, and not every one. The sample contains approximately 280,000 clones, over 14% of which appear only once. The specimen was naive CD4+ T cells from blood. These receptors were obtained from a man between 18 and 29 years old with type 1 diabetes.

This clone was observed a few times. This chain joins TRBV5-4 and TRBJ2-7; 8 bases match TRBD2. The germline V gene has CDR1 SGHNT and CDR2 YYREEE (reference sequence). The CDR3 consists of 15 residues. The ends lost 0 bases at V and 4 bases at J; junction bases unmatched: 6. The CDR3 spells CASSLVGTSGYEQYF. In DNA form, the CDR3 reads TGTGCCAGCAGCTTGGTTGGGACTAGTGGGTACGAGCAGTACTTC.

The chain uses TRBV6-5 and TRBJ1-4; 10 bases fit TRBD1. The germline CDR1 and CDR2 sequences are MNHEY and SVGAGI. The CDR3 spans 15 residues. Germline trimming cut 6 bases from V and 10 bases from J; bases unmatched to any gene: 11. This CDR3 reads CASSPYGQGGAKLFF. The CDR3 DNA is TGTGCCAGCAGCCCTTATGGACAGGGGGGGGCAAAACTGTTTTTT.

This clone has only a few counts. This chain links TRBV19 with TRBJ1-2; D may be TRBD1 (5 bases). Germline CDR1 and CDR2: LNHDA and SQIVND (reference sequence). CDR3 length: 13 amino acids. The V and J ends lost 4 bases and 8 bases respectively, with 14 bases between them. The CDR3: CASSNSGREGYTF. CDR3 sequence (DNA): TGTGCCAGTAGTAATTCGGGACGGGAGGGCTACACCTTC.

With regard to this clone: The sample holds other DNA sequences that translate to the same CDR3. The gene calls are TRBV6-5 and TRBJ2-7, with D possibly being TRBD1 (6 bases). Trimming took 6 bases from V and 3 from J, leaving 12 bases between them. Per germline, CDR1 MNHEY and CDR2 SVGAGI. The CDR3 sequence is 13 residues long. CDR3 DNA: TGTGCCAGCAGCCCCCCAGGGGTCTACGAGCAGTACTTC. It is translated as CASSPPGVYEQYF.

The chain couples TRBV29-1 to TRBJ2-1; D might be TRBD1 (6 bases). Germline loops: CDR1 SQVTM, CDR2 ANQGSEA. The CDR3 totals 15 residues. Trimming pared 7 bases from V and 0 bases from J, leaving 16 bases between. DNA for the CDR3: TGCAGCGGTAACCCAGGACAGTTCTCCTACAATGAGCAGTTCTTC. It translates to CSGNPGQFSYNEQFF.

This clone was counted a few times. V usage is TRBV15 and J usage is TRBJ1-1, with no clear D. The V and J ends lost 0 bases and 1 base respectively, with 15 bases between them. Germline CDR1 is LNHNV and CDR2 is YYDKDF (reference sequence). The CDR3 contains 17 residues. The CDR3: CATSRDKFQTPNTEAFF. The CDR3 bases are TGTGCCACCAGCAGAGATAAGTTTCAAACACCGAACACTGAAGCTTTCTTT. The full variable domain, in which reference TRBV15 and TRBJ1-1 provide the parts outside the CDR3, is DAMVIQNPRYQVTQFGKPVTLSCSQTLNHNVMYWYQQKSSQAPKLLFHYYDKDFNNEADTPDNFQSRRPNTSFCFLDIRSPGLGDTAMYLCATSRDKFQTPNTEAFFGQGTRLTVV.

This clone was seen only a few times. This sequence joins TRBV28 and TRBJ1-4, with 8 bases lining up with TRBD1. The CDR3 sequence is 14 residues long. CDR1 MDHEN and CDR2 SYDVKM come from the germline V gene. The junction had 6 bases not matched to a gene; V was cut back by 2 bases and J by 10 bases. CDR3 region: CASSLGGQGGKLFF. The CDR3 coding sequence is TGTGCCAGCAGTTTAGGCGGACAGGGAGGAAAACTGTTTTTT.

This clone was counted a few times. The V call is TRBV6-6, the J call TRBJ2-3; a possible D gene is TRBD2 (5 bases). This CDR3 has 13 amino acids. V was shortened by 5 bases and J by 1 base, with 7 bases between the two germline ends. CDR1 MNHNY and CDR2 SVGAGI come from the germline V gene (reference sequence). This CDR3 is CASSRGRTDTQYF. The DNA of the CDR3 is TGTGCCAGCAGTCGCGGGCGCACAGATACGCAGTATTTT.

The chain combines TRBV15 with TRBJ2-3; TRBD2 matches 9 bases. There are 16 residues in the CDR3. J gave up 1 base and V 1 base, and 3 bases lay outside the gene matches. Germline CDR1 reads LNHNV; CDR2 reads YYDKDF (reference sequence). CDR3 coding DNA: TGTGCCACCAGCAGAGTGGGACTAGCAGGCACAGATACGCAGTATTTT. Translated, it gives CATSRVGLAGTDTQYF. Drawing the rest from reference TRBV15 and TRBJ2-3, the complete variable domain is DAMVIQNPRYQVTQFGKPVTLSCSQTLNHNVMYWYQQKSSQAPKLLFHYYDKDFNNEADTPDNFQSRRPNTSFCFLDIRSPGLGDTAMYLCATSRVGLAGTDTQYFGPGTRLTVL.

The chain combines TRBV4-3 with TRBJ1-1; 7 bases are a match to TRBD1. The CDR3 covers 16 residues. With 0 bases clipped from V and 4 bases from J, the junction kept 8 bases outside the gene matches. Germline values: CDR1 LGHNA, CDR2 YSLEER. The CDR3 DNA reads TGCGCCAGCAGCCAAGAGGGGGAACAGGGGTCCACTGAAGCTTTCTTT. This codes for CASSQEGEQGSTEAFF.

This clone was observed a few times. This chain uses TRBV18 with TRBJ2-2; TRBD2 aligns across 7 bases. This CDR3 spans 15 amino acids. After removal of 3 bases from V and 3 bases from J, the junction contained 4 bases not matched to a gene. In germline, CDR1 is KGHSH, CDR2 LQKENI. CDR3 DNA sequence: TGTGCCAGCTCACCGCCGGGGGGTTACACCGGGGAGCTGTTTTTT. Translating gives CASSPPGGYTGELFF.

This chain links TRBV2 with TRBJ2-3; tentatively, D is TRBD2 (5 bases). Germline V lookup: CDR1 SNHLY, CDR2 FYNNEI. Trimming took off 11 bases at V and 2 bases at J, with 14 bases between the two ends. This CDR3 has 13 residues. The CDR3: CASGVRFTDTQYF. The CDR3 DNA reads TGTGCCTCCGGGGTAAGGTTCACAGATACGCAGTATTTT.

This clone was picked up a small number of times. The rearrangement joins TRBV7-2 to TRBJ2-5, with no clear D. This CDR3 comprises 15 residues. The ends were cut back, 6 bases at V and 0 bases at J, with 14 bases in the middle. CDR1 is SGHTA and CDR2 is FQGNSA in the germline V gene. DNA of the CDR3: TGTGCCAGCAGGGAAGTGACAACGAACCAAGAGACCCAGTACTTC. Translated: CASREVTTNQETQYF.

The V call is TRBV7-2, the J call TRBJ2-6; 8 bases agree with TRBD1. V lost 5 bases and J lost 0; bases outside the gene matches: 12. Germline loops: CDR1 SGHTA, CDR2 FQGNSA. The CDR3 covers 19 residues. CDR3 protein: CASSHDRGTDYSGANVLTF. The CDR3 bases are TGTGCCAGCAGCCATGACAGGGGTACAGACTACTCTGGGGCCAACGTCCTGACTTTC.

This clone appeared a single time. V and J are TRBV4-1 and TRBJ2-1; 9 positions match TRBD2. The CDR3 spans 15 residues. Germline V lookup: CDR1 MGHRA, CDR2 YSYEKL. Losses at the gene ends were 5 bases for V and 3 bases for J; bases not matched to a gene: 5. CDR3 bases: TGCGCCAGCAGCGCTGGACTAGCGAGCTACAATGAGCAGTTCTTC. It yields the protein CASSAGLASYNEQFF.

The CDR3 DNA is TGCGCCAGCAGAAAAGGCGCTAGAGGCATGAACACTGAAGCTTTCTTT. As protein: CASRKGARGMNTEAFF. The genes are TRBV4-3 and TRBJ1-1, with D unresolved. Trimming took off 6 bases at V and 0 bases at J, with 17 bases between the two ends. Looked up from germline, CDR1 is LGHNA and CDR2 is YSLEER. The CDR3 sequence is 16 residues long.

This clone was counted between two and nine times. The chain joins TRBV4-1 to TRBJ2-4; 8 bases line up with TRBD2. J gave up 15 bases and V 1 base, and 11 bases lay outside the gene matches. The CDR3 extends over 14 amino acids. CDR1 is MGHRA, CDR2 YSYEKL, per germline. The CDR3 bases are TGCGCCAGCAGCCAAGTAGCGGGACTATCGCGGCGGTACTTC. Protein sequence: CASSQVAGLSRRYF.

The sample holds a few counts of this clone. V usage is TRBV9 and J usage is TRBJ2-5, with D possibly matching TRBD2 (6 bases). Germline lookup yields CDR1 SGDLS and CDR2 YYNGEE. This CDR3 has 16 amino acids. V was shortened by 0 bases and J by 4 bases, with 16 bases between the two germline ends. This CDR3 is CASSVGTRRDGETQYF. For the CDR3, the DNA is TGTGCCAGCAGCGTAGGGACCAGGAGGGACGGAGAGACCCAGTACTTC.

V and J are TRBV2 and TRBJ2-1; the D gene is possibly TRBD1 (5 bases). V lost 0 bases to trimming and J lost 14 bases, with 20 bases between them. Per the germline V gene, CDR1 is SNHLY and CDR2 is FYNNEI. The CDR3 is 15 amino acids. The CDR3 coding sequence is TGTGCCAGCAGTGAAGCGCAAAGTTACAGGTTATCGGAGTTCTTC. Its protein product is CASSEAQSYRLSEFF.

A few counts support this clone. The CDR3 is CASSLTGTEDEQYF. The DNA of the CDR3 is TGCGCCAGCAGCCTAACCGGGACAGAGGACGAGCAGTACTTC. The rearrangement links TRBV5-1 to TRBJ2-7; 7 positions agree with TRBD1. The CDR3 is made up of 14 amino acids. Trimming cost V 4 bases and J 5 bases; bases outside gene matches: 9. Germline CDR1 and CDR2: SGHRS and YFSETQ.

The chain links TRBV6-5 to TRBJ1-6; TRBD1 aligns across 9 bases. V was clipped by 8 bases and J by 5 bases; unmatched bases: 1. The length of the CDR3 is 13 residues. CDR1 MNHEY and CDR2 SVGAGI come from the germline V gene. The CDR3 is CASRDRDNSPLHF. CDR3 coding DNA: TGTGCCAGCCGGGACAGGGATAATTCACCCCTCCACTTT.

This sequence joins TRBV5-6 and TRBJ1-2; D perhaps matches TRBD1 (5 bases). Trimming stripped 3 bases from V and 7 bases from J, with 10 bases between. The V gene's germline CDR1 is SGHDT and CDR2 YYEEEE. The CDR3 covers 12 residues. The CDR3 DNA is TGTGCCAGCAGCTCCCAGGGTCTTGGCTACACCTTC. As protein: CASSSQGLGYTF.

In its sample, this clone was seen a few times. The genes are TRBV18 and TRBJ2-3; possible D gene TRBD2, 6 bases. CDR3 length equals 14 residues. V was trimmed by 3 bases and J by 4 bases, leaving 11 bases between them. Per germline, CDR1 KGHSH and CDR2 LQKENI. CDR3 DNA: TGTGCCAGCTCACCTGGACTATCGGCAGATACGCAGTATTTT. Protein product: CASSPGLSADTQYF.

This clone has a handful of counts. The rearrangement joins TRBV7-2 to TRBJ2-5, with no clear D. The germline CDR1 and CDR2 sequences are SGHTA and FQGNSA. This CDR3 comprises 17 residues. Trimming took 1 base from V and 3 from J, leaving 18 bases between them. CDR3 nucleotides: TGTGCCAGCAGCTTAGTTGGGTGGGCCAGCTCGAAAGAGACCCAGTACTTC. Its protein is CASSLVGWASSKETQYF.

V gene TRBV18 combines with J gene TRBJ2-7, with D possibly matching TRBD1 (5 bases). Between the trimmed V and J ends, which lost 5 bases and 4 bases, there was a span of 9 bases. CDR3 length: 12 residues. Germline V gene data show CDR1 as KGHSH and CDR2 as LQKENI. CDR3 region: CASSAGRYEQYF. The CDR3 DNA reads TGTGCCAGCTCAGCAGGGCGGTACGAGCAGTACTTC.

The CDR3 DNA reads as TGTGCCTGGACCCAGGGGGGTGGATACGAGCAGTACTTC. This encodes CAWTQGGGYEQYF. This sequence joins TRBV30 and TRBJ2-7, with a weak D call TRBD1 (7 bases). The germline V gene has CDR1 GTSNPN and CDR2 SVGIG (reference sequence). V was trimmed by 4 bases and J by 4 bases, leaving 14 bases between them. The CDR3 is 13 amino acids. The full variable domain, with the rest looked up from reference TRBV30 and TRBJ2-7, is SQTIHQWPATLVQPVGSPLSLECTVEGTSNPNLYWYRQAAGRGLQLLFYSVGIGQISSEVPQNLSASRPQDRQFILSSKKLLLSDSGFYLCAWTQGGGYEQYFGPGTRLTVT.

This clone was seen a handful of times. V and J are TRBV11-2 and TRBJ2-5, with D tentatively TRBD2 (6 bases). Germline V CDR1 and CDR2: SGHAT, FQNNGV. This CDR3 region has 17 residues. V dropped 0 bases and J dropped 4 bases, with 18 bases sitting between them. The CDR3 region has the DNA TGTGCCAGCAGCTTAGATAGGGCCCTCTACGGGGGAGAGACCCAGTACTTC. It encodes CASSLDRALYGGETQYF.

V and J are TRBV19 and TRBJ2-5; 9 bases are a match to TRBD1. The CDR3 covers 16 residues. Germline trimming cut 6 bases from V and 4 bases from J; bases unmatched to any gene: 12. Germline values: CDR1 LNHDA, CDR2 SQIVND (reference sequence). This CDR3 is CASRPPGTGTGETQYF. As DNA, the CDR3 is TGTGCCAGTAGACCTCCTGGGACAGGGACGGGAGAGACCCAGTACTTC.

The rearrangement links TRBV18 to TRBJ1-4; D is perhaps TRBD1 (5 bases). CDR1 and CDR2 (germline): KGHSH, LQKENI. Trimming cost V 3 bases and J 8 bases, with 16 bases left between them. The CDR3 length is 15 residues. The CDR3 region is CASSPPGTEGEKLFF. The CDR3 bases are TGTGCCAGCTCACCGCCGGGGACGGAGGGAGAAAAACTGTTTTTT.

The gene calls are TRBV7-2 and TRBJ2-7; the D gene is possibly TRBD1 (5 bases). CDR3 length equals 15 residues. CDR1 is SGHTA and CDR2 is FQGNSA in the germline V gene. V lost 0 bases and J lost 3, with 12 bases in between. The CDR3 nucleotides are TGTGCCAGCAGCTTAGCGGCAGGGATGTTCTACGAGCAGTACTTC. Translating gives CASSLAAGMFYEQYF.